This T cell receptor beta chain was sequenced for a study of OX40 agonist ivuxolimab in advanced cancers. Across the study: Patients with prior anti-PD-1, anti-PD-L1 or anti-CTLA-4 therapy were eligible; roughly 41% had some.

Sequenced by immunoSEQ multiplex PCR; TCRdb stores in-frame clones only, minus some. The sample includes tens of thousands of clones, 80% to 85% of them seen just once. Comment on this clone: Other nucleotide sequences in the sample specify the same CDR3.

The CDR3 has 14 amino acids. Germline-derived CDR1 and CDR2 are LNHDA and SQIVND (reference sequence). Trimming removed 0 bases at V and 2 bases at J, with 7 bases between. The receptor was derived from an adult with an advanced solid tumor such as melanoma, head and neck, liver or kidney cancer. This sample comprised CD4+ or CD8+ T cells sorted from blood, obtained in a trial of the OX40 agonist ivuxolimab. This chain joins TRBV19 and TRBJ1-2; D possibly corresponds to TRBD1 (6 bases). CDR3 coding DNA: TGTGCCAGTAGTATAGACAGGGGAAACTATGGCTACACCTTC. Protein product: CASSIDRGNYGYTF.